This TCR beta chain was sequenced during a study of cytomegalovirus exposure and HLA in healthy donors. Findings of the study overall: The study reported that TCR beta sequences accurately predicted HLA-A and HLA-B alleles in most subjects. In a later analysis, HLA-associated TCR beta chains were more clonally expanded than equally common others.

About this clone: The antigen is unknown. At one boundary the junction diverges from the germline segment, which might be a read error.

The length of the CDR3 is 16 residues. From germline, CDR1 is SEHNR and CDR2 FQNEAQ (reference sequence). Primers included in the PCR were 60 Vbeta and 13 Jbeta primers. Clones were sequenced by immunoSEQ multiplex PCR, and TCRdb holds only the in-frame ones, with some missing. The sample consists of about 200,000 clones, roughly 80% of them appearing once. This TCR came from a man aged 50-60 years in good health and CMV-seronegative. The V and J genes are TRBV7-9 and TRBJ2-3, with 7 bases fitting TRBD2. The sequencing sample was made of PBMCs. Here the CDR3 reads CSSSLPGSRGTDTQYF. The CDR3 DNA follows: TGTTCCAGCAGCCTCCCCGGGTCGCGGGGGACAGATACGCAGTATTTT. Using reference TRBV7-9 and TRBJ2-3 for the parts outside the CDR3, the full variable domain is DTGVSQNPRHKITKRGQNVTFRCDPISEHNRLYWYRQTLGQGPEFLTYFQNEAQLEKSRLLSDRFSAERPKGSFSTLEIQRTEQGDSAMYLCSSSLPGSRGTDTQYFGPGTRLTVL.